This TCR beta chain was profiled in a study of CD8+CD57+ T cells in acquired aplastic anemia. For the study at large: In CD4+ cells, healthy donors produced an average of about 10.8 million reads.

This clonotype was detected many times. CDR1 and CDR2 from the germline V gene are SGHTA and FQGNSA. The CDR3 covers 13 residues. Trimming took 2 bases from V and 4 from J, leaving 7 bases between them. Profiling of TCR beta VDJ combinations and CDR3 sequences used genomic DNA as template. TCRdb recomputed calls from the reads with MiXCR, one row per CDR3 protein. The table includes some 120,000 distinct CDR3 sequences, more than 40% detected once. V gene TRBV7-2 combines with J gene TRBJ2-3; D gene uncertain. Material for sequencing was sorted CD4+, CD8+, or CD8+CD57+ T cells (not recorded which) from PBMCs. This TCR derives from a human donor in good health, serving as a control. The CDR3 region is CASSLNRPDTQYF. CDR3 bases: TGTGCCAGCAGCTTAAACAGACCAGATACGCAGTATTTT.